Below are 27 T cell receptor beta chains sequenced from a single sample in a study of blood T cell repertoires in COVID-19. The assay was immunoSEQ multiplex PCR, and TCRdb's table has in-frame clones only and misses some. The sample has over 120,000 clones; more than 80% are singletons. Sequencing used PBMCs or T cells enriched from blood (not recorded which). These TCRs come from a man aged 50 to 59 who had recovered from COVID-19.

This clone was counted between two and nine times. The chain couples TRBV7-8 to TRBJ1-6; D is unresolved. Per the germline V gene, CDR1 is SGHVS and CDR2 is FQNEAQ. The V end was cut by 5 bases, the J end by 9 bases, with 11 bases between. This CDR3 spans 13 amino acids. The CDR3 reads CASSMRGFSPLHF. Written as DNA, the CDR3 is TGTGCCAGCAGCATGCGGGGATTTTCACCCCTCCACTTT. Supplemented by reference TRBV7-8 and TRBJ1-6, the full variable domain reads GAGVSQSPRYKVAKRGQDVALRCDPISGHVSLFWYQQALGQGPEFLTYFQNEAQLDKSGLPSDRFFAERPEGSVSTLKIQRTQQEDSAVYLCASSMRGFSPLHFGNGTRLTVT.

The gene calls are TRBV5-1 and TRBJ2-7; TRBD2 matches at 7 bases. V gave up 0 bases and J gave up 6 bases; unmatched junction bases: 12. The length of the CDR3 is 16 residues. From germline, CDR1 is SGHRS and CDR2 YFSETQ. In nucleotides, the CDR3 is TGCGCCAGCAGCTTGGAGCCTAGCGGTACGGGCTCCGAGCAGTACTTC. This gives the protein CASSLEPSGTGSEQYF.

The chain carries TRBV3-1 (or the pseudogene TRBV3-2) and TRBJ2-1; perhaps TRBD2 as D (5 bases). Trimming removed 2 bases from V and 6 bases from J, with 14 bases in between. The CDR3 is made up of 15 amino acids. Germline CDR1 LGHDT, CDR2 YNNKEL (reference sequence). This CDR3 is CASSQRASRFNEQFF. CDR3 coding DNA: TGTGCCAGCAGCCAACGGGCTAGCAGGTTCAATGAGCAGTTCTTC.

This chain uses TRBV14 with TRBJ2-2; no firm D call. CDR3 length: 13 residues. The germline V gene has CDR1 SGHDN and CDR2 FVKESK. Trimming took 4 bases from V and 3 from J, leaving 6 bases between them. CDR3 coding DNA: TGTGCCAGCAGCCTCTTGTACACCGGGGAGCTGTTTTTT. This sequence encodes CASSLLYTGELFF.

CDR3 sequence reads: CAWSVGGGAGTDTQYF. CDR3 nucleotide sequence: TGTGCCTGGAGTGTTGGCGGAGGCGCTGGCACAGATACGCAGTATTTT. The chain carries TRBV30 and TRBJ2-3; perhaps TRBD2 as D (5 bases). The CDR3 runs 16 residues. V lost 0 bases, J lost 1 base, and 14 bases lay in between. CDR1 is GTSNPN and CDR2 is SVGIG in the germline V gene (reference sequence).

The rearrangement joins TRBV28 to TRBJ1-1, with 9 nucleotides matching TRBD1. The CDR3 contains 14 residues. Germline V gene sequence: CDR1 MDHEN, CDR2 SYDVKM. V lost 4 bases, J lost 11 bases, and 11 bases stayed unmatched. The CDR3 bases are TGTGCCAGCAGTTCGCACACAGGGGGCGTGATGGCTTTCTTT. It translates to CASSSHTGGVMAFF.

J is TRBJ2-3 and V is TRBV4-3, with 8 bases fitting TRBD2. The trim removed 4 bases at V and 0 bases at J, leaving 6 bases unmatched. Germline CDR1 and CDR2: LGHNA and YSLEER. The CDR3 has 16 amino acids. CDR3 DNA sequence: TGCGCCAGCAGCCGTTGGCGGGGGGTTAGCACAGATACGCAGTATTTT. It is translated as CASSRWRGVSTDTQYF.

The CDR3 reads CASSTSGTGNNEQFF. CDR3 bases: TGTGCCAGCAGCACTAGCGGGACAGGGAACAATGAGCAGTTCTTC. The chain couples TRBV7-8 to TRBJ2-1; a possible D gene is TRBD2 (10 bases). The CDR3 covers 15 residues. CDR1 is SGHVS, CDR2 FQNEAQ, per germline. Trimming stripped 5 bases from V and 5 bases from J, with 16 bases between.

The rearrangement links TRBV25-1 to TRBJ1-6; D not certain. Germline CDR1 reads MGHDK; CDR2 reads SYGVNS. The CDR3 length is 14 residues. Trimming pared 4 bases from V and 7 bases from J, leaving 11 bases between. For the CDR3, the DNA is TGTGCCAGCAGTGGTGTGAGTTTCAATTCACCCCTCCACTTT. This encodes CASSGVSFNSPLHF.

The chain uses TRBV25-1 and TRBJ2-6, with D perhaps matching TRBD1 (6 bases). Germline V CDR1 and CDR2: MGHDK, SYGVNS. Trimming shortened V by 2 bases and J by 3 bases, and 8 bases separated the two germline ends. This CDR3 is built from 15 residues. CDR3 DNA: TGTGCCAGCAGTGAACAGGGGCGTGGGGCCAACGTCCTGACTTTC. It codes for CASSEQGRGANVLTF.

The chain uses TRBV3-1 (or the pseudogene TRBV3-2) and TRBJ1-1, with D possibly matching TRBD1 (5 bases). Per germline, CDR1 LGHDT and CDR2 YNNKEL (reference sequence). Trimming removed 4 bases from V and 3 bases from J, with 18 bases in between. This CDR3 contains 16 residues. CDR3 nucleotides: TGTGCCAGCAGCCGCCAAAACCAGGGAAGGCACACTGAAGCTTTCTTT. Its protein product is CASSRQNQGRHTEAFF.

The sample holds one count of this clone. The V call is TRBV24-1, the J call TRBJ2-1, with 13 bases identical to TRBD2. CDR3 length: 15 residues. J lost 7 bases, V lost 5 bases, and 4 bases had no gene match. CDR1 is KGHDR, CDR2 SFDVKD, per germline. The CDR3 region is CATSAGLAGANEQFF. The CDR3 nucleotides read TGTGCCACCAGTGCTGGACTAGCGGGGGCGAATGAGCAGTTCTTC.

The CDR3 reads CASSPQGGGGFGTQYF. DNA for the CDR3: TGCGCCAGCAGCCCCCAGGGTGGCGGGGGGTTCGGAACCCAGTACTTC. The chain combines TRBV4-3 with TRBJ2-5, with TRBD2 identical over 8 bases. V was clipped by 4 bases and J by 8 bases; unmatched bases: 15. This CDR3 is built from 16 residues. The germline gives CDR1 LGHNA, CDR2 YSLEER.

The CDR3 is CASSWGLHYEQYV. The DNA for the CDR3 is TGTGCCAGCAGCTGGGGACTTCACTACGAGCAGTACGTC. V usage is TRBV7-9 and J usage is TRBJ2-7, with D maybe TRBD2 (6 bases). Trimming stripped 4 bases from V and 3 bases from J, with 10 bases between. The CDR3 covers 13 residues. Germline V lookup: CDR1 SEHNR, CDR2 FQNEAQ (reference sequence).

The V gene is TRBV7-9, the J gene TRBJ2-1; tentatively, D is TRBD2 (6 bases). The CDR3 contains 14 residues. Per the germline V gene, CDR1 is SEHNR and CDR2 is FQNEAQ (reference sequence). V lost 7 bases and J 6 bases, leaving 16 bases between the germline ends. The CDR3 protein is CASTSGGNGNEQFF. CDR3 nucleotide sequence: TGTGCCAGCACTAGTGGAGGGAACGGCAATGAGCAGTTCTTC.

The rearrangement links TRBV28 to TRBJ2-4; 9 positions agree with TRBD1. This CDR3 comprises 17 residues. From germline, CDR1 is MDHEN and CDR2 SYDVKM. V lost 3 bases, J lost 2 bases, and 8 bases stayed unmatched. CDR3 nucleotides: TGTGCCAGCAGTTTGTGGACAGGGGATATAACCAAAAACATTCAGTACTTC. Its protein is CASSLWTGDITKNIQYF.

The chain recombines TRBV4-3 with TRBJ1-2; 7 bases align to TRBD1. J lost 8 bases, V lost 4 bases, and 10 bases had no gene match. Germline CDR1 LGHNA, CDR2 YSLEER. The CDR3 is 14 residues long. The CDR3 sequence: CASSLQRAGGGYTF. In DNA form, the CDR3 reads TGCGCCAGCAGCCTCCAGAGGGCAGGGGGAGGCTACACCTTC.

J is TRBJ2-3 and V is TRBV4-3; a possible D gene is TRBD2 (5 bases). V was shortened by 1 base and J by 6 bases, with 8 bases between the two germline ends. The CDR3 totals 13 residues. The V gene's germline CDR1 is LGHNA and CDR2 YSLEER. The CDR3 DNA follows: TGCGCCAGCAGCCAAGTAGCGATGGATACGCAGTATTTT. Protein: CASSQVAMDTQYF.

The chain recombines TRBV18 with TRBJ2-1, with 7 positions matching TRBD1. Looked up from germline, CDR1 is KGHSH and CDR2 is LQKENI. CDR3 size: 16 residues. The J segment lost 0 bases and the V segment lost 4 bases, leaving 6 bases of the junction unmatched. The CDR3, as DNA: TGTGCCAGCTCACTTCAAGGGGGCAGCTCCTACAATGAGCAGTTCTTC. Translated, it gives CASSLQGGSSYNEQFF.

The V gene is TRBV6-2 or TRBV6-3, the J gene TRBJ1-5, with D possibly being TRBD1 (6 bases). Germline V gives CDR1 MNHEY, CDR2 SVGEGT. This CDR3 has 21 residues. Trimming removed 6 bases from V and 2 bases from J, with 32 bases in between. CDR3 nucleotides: TGTGCCAGCAGCCGGGGGGGCCAAAATCTTGTTGGAAGGGTCGGCAATCAGCCCCAGCATTTT. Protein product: CASSRGGQNLVGRVGNQPQHF.

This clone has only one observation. The CDR3 DNA reads TGTGCCAGCAGTTACCGGGACAGAAGCACAGATACGCAGTATTTT. Protein: CASSYRDRSTDTQYF. This sequence joins TRBV6-2 or TRBV6-3 and TRBJ2-3; 7 nucleotides match TRBD1. After removal of 2 bases from V and 0 bases from J, the junction contained 2 bases not matched to a gene. Germline V gives CDR1 MNHEY, CDR2 SVGEGT. This CDR3 is built from 15 residues.

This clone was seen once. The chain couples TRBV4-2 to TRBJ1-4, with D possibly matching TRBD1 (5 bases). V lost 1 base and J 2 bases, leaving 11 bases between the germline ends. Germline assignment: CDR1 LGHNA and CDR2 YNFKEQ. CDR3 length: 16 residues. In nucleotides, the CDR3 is TGTGCCAGCAGCCAAGTAACGGGGGGGACTAATGAAAAACTGTTTTTT. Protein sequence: CASSQVTGGTNEKLFF.

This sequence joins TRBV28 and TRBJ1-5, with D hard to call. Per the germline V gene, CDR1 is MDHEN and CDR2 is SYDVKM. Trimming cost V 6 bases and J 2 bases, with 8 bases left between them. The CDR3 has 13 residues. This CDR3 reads CASRPPGNQPQHF. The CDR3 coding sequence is TGTGCCAGCAGGCCCCCAGGCAATCAGCCCCAGCATTTT.

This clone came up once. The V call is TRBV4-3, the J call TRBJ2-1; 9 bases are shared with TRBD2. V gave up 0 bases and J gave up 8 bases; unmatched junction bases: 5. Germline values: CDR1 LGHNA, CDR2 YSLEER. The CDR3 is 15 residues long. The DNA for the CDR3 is TGCGCCAGCAGCCAAGATGAAGCGGGAGGTTATGAGCAGTTCTTC. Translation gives CASSQDEAGGYEQFF.

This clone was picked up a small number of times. This chain's CDR3 is CASSYRDRVGPQHF. CDR3 nucleotide sequence: TGTGCCAGCAGTTACCGGGACAGGGTGGGACCCCAGCATTTT. The gene calls are TRBV6-5 and TRBJ1-5; TRBD1 aligns across 9 bases. CDR3 length: 14 amino acids. Germline lookup yields CDR1 MNHEY and CDR2 SVGAGI. V lost 2 bases to trimming and J lost 10 bases; unmatched junction nucleotides: 6.

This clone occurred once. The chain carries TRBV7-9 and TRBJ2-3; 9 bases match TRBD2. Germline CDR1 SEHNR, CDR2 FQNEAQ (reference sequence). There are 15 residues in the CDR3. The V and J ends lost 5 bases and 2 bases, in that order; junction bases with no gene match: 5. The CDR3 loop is CASSPTSGYTDTQYF. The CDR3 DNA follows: TGTGCCAGCAGCCCGACTAGCGGTTACACAGATACGCAGTATTTT. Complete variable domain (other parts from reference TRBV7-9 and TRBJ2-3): DTGVSQNPRHKITKRGQNVTFRCDPISEHNRLYWYRQTLGQGPEFLTYFQNEAQLEKSRLLSDRFSAERPKGSFSTLEIQRTEQGDSAMYLCASSPTSGYTDTQYFGPGTRLTVL.

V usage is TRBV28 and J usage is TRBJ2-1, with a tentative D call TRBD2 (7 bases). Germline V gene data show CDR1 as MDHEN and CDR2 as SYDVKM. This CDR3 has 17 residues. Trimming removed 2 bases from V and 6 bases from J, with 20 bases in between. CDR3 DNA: TGTGCCAGCAGTTTACCCGACGTTGGGGGGGCTTGCAATGAGCAGTTCTTC. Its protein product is CASSLPDVGGACNEQFF.